This record concerns one TCR beta chain sequence. CDR3 length: 16 amino acids. The V gene lost 2 bases and the J gene lost 2 bases, with 16 bases spanning the gap. Germline V gene sequence: CDR1 SGHTA, CDR2 FQGNSA. This entry is derived from a study of T-cell memory formation after mild COVID-19. 5'RACE primed from the constant segment yielded TCR alpha and TCR beta cDNA libraries bearing sample barcodes and UMIs. TCRdb reprocessed the 5' RACE reads via MiXCR and lists one record per CDR3 protein. This table holds roughly 560,000 distinct CDR3 sequences, approximately 20% found once. The sample comprised PBMCs or a T cell subset sorted from them (not recorded which). This TCR was sampled from an adult woman who had mild COVID-19 (a few samples of this study predate the infection). Cell type and time point are not known. The V gene is TRBV7-2, the J gene TRBJ2-7, with D tentatively TRBD1 or TRBD2 (6 bases each). The CDR3 loop is CASSLSPGAGAYEQYF. DNA for the CDR3: TGTGCCAGCAGCTTATCCCCGGGAGCAGGGGCCTACGAGCAGTACTTC. The variable domain in full, completed from reference TRBV7-2 and TRBJ2-7, reads GAGVSQSPSNKVTEKGKDVELRCDPISGHTALYWYRQSLGQGLEFLIYFQGNSAPDKSGLPSDRFSAERTGGSVSTLTIQRTQQEDSAVYLCASSLSPGAGAYEQYFGPGTRLTVT.